The clone carrying this TCR beta chain has just a few counts. Its matching antigen is unknown. The data were taken from a study of response to subunit inactivated influenza vaccine. TCRdb reanalysed the RT-PCR reads using MiXCR and keeps one entry per CDR3 protein. The sample contains over 750,000 distinct CDR3 sequences, around 20% of which appear only once. Regarding the study as a whole: It was suggested by the authors that few new T cells are recruited by each seasonal influenza vaccination.

Germline V gene data show CDR1 as MNHEY and CDR2 as SMNVEV (reference sequence). V was clipped by 2 bases and J by 7 bases, with 12 bases between them. This CDR3 spans 13 amino acids. The source was PBMCs from blood, collected 5 to 6 days after vaccination. This TCR came from a man aged 50 or older who received an inactivated influenza vaccine. V is TRBV27 and J is TRBJ2-7; D is unclear. For the CDR3, the DNA is TGTGCCAGCAGTTTAAGGCCCGTTGGTGAGCAGTACTTC. It encodes CASSLRPVGEQYF.